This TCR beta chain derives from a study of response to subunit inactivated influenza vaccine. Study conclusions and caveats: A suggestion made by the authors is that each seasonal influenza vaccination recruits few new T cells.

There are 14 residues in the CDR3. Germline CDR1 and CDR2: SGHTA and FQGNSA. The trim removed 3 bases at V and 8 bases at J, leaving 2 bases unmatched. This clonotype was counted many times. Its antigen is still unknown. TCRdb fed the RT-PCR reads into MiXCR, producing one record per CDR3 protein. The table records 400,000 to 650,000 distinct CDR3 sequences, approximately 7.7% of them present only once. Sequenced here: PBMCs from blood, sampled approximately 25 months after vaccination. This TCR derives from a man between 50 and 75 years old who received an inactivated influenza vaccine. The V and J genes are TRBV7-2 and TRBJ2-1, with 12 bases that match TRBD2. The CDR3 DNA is TGTGCCAGCAGCTTGGGGACTAGCGGGCATGAGCAGTTCTTC. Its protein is CASSLGTSGHEQFF.